Listed here are 21 T cell receptor beta chains from one sample, sequenced in a study of T cells in Graves' hyperthyroidism and ophthalmopathy. RNA transcripts provided the source from which TCR beta CDR3 regions were amplified. TCR CDR3 underwent first-round RT-PCR with the HTBI primer set. TCRdb re-derived calls from the multiplex PCR reads in MiXCR, one entry per CDR3 protein. Counted here are around 690,000 distinct CDR3 sequences, roughly a sixth occurring once; the ten biggest clones make up 15% to 19%. The sequencing input was blood. The receptor set was obtained from a man aged 50 or older with Graves' hyperthyroidism.

Written as DNA, the CDR3 is TGCGCCAGCAGCTCATCGACAGGGGACGCTTTCTTT. This codes for CASSSSTGDAFF. The chain has TRBV5-1 and TRBJ1-1; 8 bases fit TRBD1. The germline V gene encodes CDR1 SGHRS and CDR2 YFSETQ. The CDR3 sequence is 12 residues long. V shed 3 bases and J 11 bases; nucleotides not matched to a gene: 6. The full variable domain, completed using reference TRBV5-1 and TRBJ1-1, is KAGVTQTPRYLIKTRGQQVTLSCSPISGHRSVSWYQQTPGQGLQFLFEYFSETQRNKGNFPGRFSGRQFSNSRSEMNVSTLELGDSALYLCASSSSTGDAFFGQGTRLTVV.

In its sample, this clonotype was seen many times. V is TRBV7-3 and J is TRBJ2-1; TRBD2 might be the D (5 bases). The CDR3 sequence is 16 residues long. Trimming took 5 bases from V and 2 from J, leaving 16 bases between them. Germline V gene lookup returns CDR1 SGHTA and CDR2 FQGTGA. The CDR3 is CASSPFGAETYNEQFF. CDR3 sequence (DNA): TGTGCCAGCAGCCCCTTCGGAGCGGAGACCTACAATGAGCAGTTCTTC.

Only a few counts were recorded for this clonotype. The chain is built from TRBV7-2 and TRBJ2-5; tentative D call: TRBD1 (6 bases). The CDR3 sequence is 13 residues long. From germline, CDR1 is SGHTA and CDR2 FQGNSA. Trimming stripped 9 bases from V and 5 bases from J, with 16 bases between. The chain's CDR3 is CASTRTAGETQYF. CDR3 sequence (DNA): TGTGCCAGTACCAGGACAGCCGGCGAGACCCAGTACTTC.

The table lists this clonotype with many counts. The chain couples TRBV6-1 to TRBJ1-2, with D unresolved. The ends were cut back, 6 bases at V and 2 bases at J, with 16 bases in the middle. The CDR3 runs 15 residues. Germline CDR1 MNHNS, CDR2 SASEGT. As DNA, the CDR3 is TGTGCCAGCAGCCCTGGCACGGATAGGAACTATGGCTACACCTTC. Its protein is CASSPGTDRNYGYTF.

This clonotype was seen at least ten times. J is TRBJ2-5 and V is TRBV20-1, with 7 bases that match TRBD2. Germline V CDR1 and CDR2: DFQATT, SNEGSKA (reference sequence). With 5 bases clipped from V and 4 bases from J, the junction kept 7 bases outside the gene matches. This CDR3 is built from 13 residues. The CDR3 reads CSAQPGGSETQYF. The CDR3 nucleotides read TGCAGTGCTCAGCCGGGAGGCTCAGAGACCCAGTACTTC.

This clonotype appeared a few times. The chain is built from TRBV19 and TRBJ1-1; tentatively, D is TRBD1 (5 bases). Trimming pared 3 bases from V and 1 base from J, leaving 9 bases between. The CDR3 spans 14 residues. The germline gives CDR1 LNHDA, CDR2 SQIVND (reference sequence). The chain's CDR3 is CASSIVGTNTEAFF. CDR3 coding DNA: TGTGCCAGTAGTATTGTTGGGACGAACACTGAAGCTTTCTTT.

In its sample, this clonotype was seen many times. This chain joins TRBV20-1 and TRBJ2-3; unclear D gene. Trimming cost V 2 bases and J 5 bases, with 11 bases left between them. Germline V gives CDR1 DFQATT, CDR2 SNEGSKA (reference sequence). CDR3 length: 13 residues. The CDR3 region has the DNA TGCAGTGCTAGACCCTTGTCAAAAGATACGCAGTATTTT. This codes for CSARPLSKDTQYF.

A few counts support this clonotype. The chain recombines TRBV10-1 with TRBJ2-3; TRBD1 aligns across 7 bases. The CDR3 has 15 amino acids. J lost 11 bases, V lost 3 bases, and 14 bases had no gene match. Germline lookup yields CDR1 WNHNN and CDR2 SYGVQD (reference sequence). The CDR3 nucleotides are TGCGCCAGCAGTGATGGACAGGCCCGATCTGGGGGGCAGTATTTT. Its protein is CASSDGQARSGGQYF.

This sequence joins TRBV2 and TRBJ1-5; TRBD1 matches at 7 bases. CDR3 size: 15 residues. Germline assignment: CDR1 SNHLY and CDR2 FYNNEI. V lost 6 bases and J lost 1; bases outside the gene matches: 6. Written as DNA, the CDR3 is TGTGCCAGCAGGGGGGGGACAGACAGCAATCAGCCCCAGCATTTT. This codes for CASRGGTDSNQPQHF.

In this sample, this clonotype turned up many times. CDR3 bases: TGTGCCAGCAGCGGCTCCGGGACAGGGAATGGCTACACCTTC. Amino acid sequence: CASSGSGTGNGYTF. V is TRBV3-1 and J is TRBJ1-2; TRBD1 aligns across 9 bases. The CDR3 covers 14 residues. V trimming: 5 bases; J trimming: 6 bases; junction bases outside the gene matches: 7. Germline CDR1 reads LGHDT; CDR2 reads YNNKEL (reference sequence).

This chain connects TRBV19 to TRBJ2-7, with TRBD2 identical over 10 bases. Trimming at V came to 6 bases and at J to 2 bases, leaving 4 bases not matched to a gene. Germline V gene sequence: CDR1 LNHDA, CDR2 SQIVND (reference sequence). The CDR3 is made up of 14 amino acids. In nucleotides, the CDR3 is TGTGCCAGTAGCACACTAGCGGGGCCCTACGAGCAGTACTTC. Its translation: CASSTLAGPYEQYF. The full variable domain, in which reference TRBV19 and TRBJ2-7 provide the parts outside the CDR3, is DGGITQSPKYLFRKEGQNVTLSCEQNLNHDAMYWYRQDPGQGLRLIYYSQIVNDFQKGDIAEGYSVSREKKESFPLTVTSAQKNPTAFYLCASSTLAGPYEQYFGPGTRLTVT.

Notes on this clonotype: Since a far larger clone is one base different, this is likely a read error. The chain joins TRBV11-2 to TRBJ2-1, with 7 bases aligning to TRBD2. Germline V gene data show CDR1 as SGHAT and CDR2 as FQNNGV. This CDR3 is 15 amino acids long. The CDR3 nucleotides read TGTGCCAGCAGCTTAGTCAGCGGGACTTACAATGAGCAGTCCTTC. Translated, it gives CASSLVSGTYNEQSF.

V and J are TRBV10-3 and TRBJ2-1, with TRBD2 matching over 11 bases. Germline V gene lookup returns CDR1 ENHRY and CDR2 SYGVKD. The CDR3 extends over 20 amino acids. The trim removed 2 bases at V and 2 bases at J, leaving 14 bases unmatched. The CDR3 spells CAISEPRTSGSTGAYNEQFF. DNA of the CDR3: TGTGCCATCAGTGAGCCAAGGACTAGCGGGTCGACGGGGGCCTACAATGAGCAGTTCTTC.

This clonotype was found many times. This chain joins TRBV7-8 and TRBJ2-1; 12 nucleotides agree with TRBD2. CDR1 and CDR2 from the germline V gene are SGHVS and FQNEAQ. The CDR3 extends over 13 amino acids. Unmatched junction bases numbered 1, after V lost 8 bases and J lost 5 bases. CDR3: CASRTSGDNEQFF. The CDR3 DNA reads TGTGCCAGCCGGACTAGCGGGGACAATGAGCAGTTCTTC.

V is TRBV19 and J is TRBJ1-5; D call uncertain. The CDR3 has 15 residues. Trimming took 3 bases from V and 0 from J, leaving 9 bases between them. In germline, CDR1 is LNHDA, CDR2 SQIVND (reference sequence). DNA for the CDR3: TGTGCCAGTAGTATTTCCCAGTTTAGCAATCAGCCCCAGCATTTT. Amino acids: CASSISQFSNQPQHF.

This clonotype was detected only once. The chain recombines TRBV7-8 with TRBJ2-1, with a weak D call TRBD2 (6 bases). The V gene's germline CDR1 is SGHVS and CDR2 FQNEAQ. The CDR3 totals 16 residues. Trimming took 5 bases from V and 3 from J, leaving 17 bases between them. This CDR3 reads CASSLSGTQIYNEQFF. As DNA, the CDR3 is TGTGCCAGCAGCCTCTCCGGGACTCAAATCTACAATGAGCAGTTCTTC.

The V gene is TRBV28, the J gene TRBJ2-5; 11 bases are shared with TRBD1. There are 15 residues in the CDR3. The V segment lost 4 bases and the J segment 5 bases; nucleotides outside the gene matches: 6. Per the germline V gene, CDR1 is MDHEN and CDR2 is SYDVKM. The CDR3 DNA follows: TGTGCCAGCAGTTGGACAGGGGGCGTGTTGGAGACCCAGTACTTC. This gives the protein CASSWTGGVLETQYF.

At least ten counts were recorded for this clonotype. V gene TRBV3-1 combines with J gene TRBJ1-2; possible D gene TRBD1, 5 bases. The CDR3 totals 13 residues. Germline values: CDR1 LGHDT, CDR2 YNNKEL (reference sequence). Trimming removed 4 bases from V and 4 bases from J, with 10 bases in between. CDR3 in amino acids: CASSPQGLYGYTF. CDR3 sequence (DNA): TGTGCCAGCAGCCCCCAGGGCCTCTATGGCTACACCTTC.

This clonotype was seen many times. The rearrangement uses TRBV18 and TRBJ2-1; D perhaps matches TRBD2 (6 bases). CDR3 length equals 13 residues. Germline loops: CDR1 KGHSH, CDR2 LQKENI. Deletions cut 3 bases from V and 5 bases from J, with 8 bases between. Here the CDR3 DNA reads TGTGCCAGCTCACCGGGACTCGACAATGAGCAGTTCTTC. It codes for CASSPGLDNEQFF.

The sample holds many counts of this clonotype. This sequence joins TRBV15 and TRBJ2-3; TRBD1 matches at 9 bases. J lost 1 base, V lost 1 base, and 6 bases had no gene match. The CDR3 totals 17 residues. Germline V gene lookup returns CDR1 LNHNV and CDR2 YYDKDF (reference sequence). The CDR3 DNA follows: TGTGCCACCAGCAGAGCGGGACAGGGTATCGGCACAGATACGCAGTATTTT. Translating it yields CATSRAGQGIGTDTQYF.

The V call is TRBV6-2 or TRBV6-3, the J call TRBJ1-5, with a possible D match to TRBD1 (6 bases). This CDR3 comprises 13 residues. V was cut by 8 bases and J by 1 base, with 9 bases left in between. Germline values: CDR1 MNHEY, CDR2 SVGEGT. The CDR3 region has the DNA TGTGCCAGCTGCGGGGGCAGCAATCAGCCCCAGCATTTT. Its translation: CASCGGSNQPQHF.